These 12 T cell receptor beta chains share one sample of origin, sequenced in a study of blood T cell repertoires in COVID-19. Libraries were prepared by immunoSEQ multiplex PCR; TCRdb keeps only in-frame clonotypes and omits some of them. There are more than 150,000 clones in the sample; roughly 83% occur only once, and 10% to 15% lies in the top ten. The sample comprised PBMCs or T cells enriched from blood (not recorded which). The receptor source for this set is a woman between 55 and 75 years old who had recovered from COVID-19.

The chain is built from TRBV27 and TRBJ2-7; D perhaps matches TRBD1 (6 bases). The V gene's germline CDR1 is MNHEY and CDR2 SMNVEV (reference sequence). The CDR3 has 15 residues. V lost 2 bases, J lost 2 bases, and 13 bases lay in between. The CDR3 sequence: CASSLQTGNTYEQYF. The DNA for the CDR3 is TGTGCCAGCAGTTTACAGACAGGAAACACCTACGAGCAGTACTTC.

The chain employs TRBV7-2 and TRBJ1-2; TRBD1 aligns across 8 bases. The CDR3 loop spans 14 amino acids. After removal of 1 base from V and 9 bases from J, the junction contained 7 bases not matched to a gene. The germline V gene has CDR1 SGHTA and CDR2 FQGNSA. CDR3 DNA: TGTGCCAGCAGCTTAGATGGCAGGGGGCGAAGCTACACCTTC. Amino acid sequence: CASSLDGRGRSYTF.

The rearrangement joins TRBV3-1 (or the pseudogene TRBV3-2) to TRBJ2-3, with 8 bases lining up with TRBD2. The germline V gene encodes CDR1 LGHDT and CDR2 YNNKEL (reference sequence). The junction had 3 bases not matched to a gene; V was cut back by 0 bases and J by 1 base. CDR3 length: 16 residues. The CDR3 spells CASSQESGSGTDTQYF. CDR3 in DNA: TGTGCCAGCAGCCAAGAAAGCGGGAGTGGCACAGATACGCAGTATTTT.

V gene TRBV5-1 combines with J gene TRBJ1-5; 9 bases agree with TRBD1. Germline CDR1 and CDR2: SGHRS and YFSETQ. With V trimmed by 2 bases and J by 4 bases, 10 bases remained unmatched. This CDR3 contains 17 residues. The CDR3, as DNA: TGCGCCAGCAGCTTATGGGCCCTGGACAGGGGAAATCAGCCCCAGCATTTT. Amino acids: CASSLWALDRGNQPQHF.

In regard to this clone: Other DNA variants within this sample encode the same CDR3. CDR3 amino acids: CASSVKSSSYNEQFF. DNA for the CDR3: TGTGCCAGCAGCGTTAAAAGTAGTTCCTACAATGAGCAGTTCTTC. J is TRBJ2-1 and V is TRBV9; D is undetermined. V lost 2 bases to trimming and J lost 1 base, with 10 bases between them. CDR3 size: 15 residues. Germline CDR1 is SGDLS and CDR2 is YYNGEE. The whole variable domain, remainder taken from reference TRBV9 and TRBJ2-1, is DSGVTQTPKHLITATGQRVTLRCSPRSGDLSVYWYQQSLDQGLQFLIQYYNGEERAKGNILERFSAQQFPDLHSELNLSSLELGDSALYFCASSVKSSSYNEQFFGPGTRLTVL.

In nucleotides, the CDR3 is TGTGCCAGCAGCTTGGCCGGACTAGCGGGATCGGGAGAGACCCAGTACTTC. This encodes CASSLAGLAGSGETQYF. This chain links TRBV5-6 with TRBJ2-5; TRBD2 agrees at 12 bases. Trimming at V came to 0 bases and at J to 4 bases, leaving 7 bases not matched to a gene. Germline CDR1 is SGHDT and CDR2 is YYEEEE. The CDR3 runs 17 residues.

The DNA of the CDR3 is TGTGCCACCAGCAGAGCCGTACAAGAGACCCAGTACTTC. Protein: CATSRAVQETQYF. The chain combines TRBV15 with TRBJ2-5; D call uncertain. V shed 1 base and J shed 2 bases, with 5 bases lying between them. The CDR3 has 13 residues. Germline V CDR1 and CDR2: LNHNV, YYDKDF (reference sequence).

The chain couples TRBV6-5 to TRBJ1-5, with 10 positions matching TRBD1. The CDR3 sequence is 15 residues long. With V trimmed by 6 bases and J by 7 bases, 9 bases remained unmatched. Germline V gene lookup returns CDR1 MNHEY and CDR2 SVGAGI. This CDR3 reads CASRPPRTGGQPQHF. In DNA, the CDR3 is TGTGCCAGCAGACCCCCGAGGACAGGGGGACAGCCCCAGCATTTT.

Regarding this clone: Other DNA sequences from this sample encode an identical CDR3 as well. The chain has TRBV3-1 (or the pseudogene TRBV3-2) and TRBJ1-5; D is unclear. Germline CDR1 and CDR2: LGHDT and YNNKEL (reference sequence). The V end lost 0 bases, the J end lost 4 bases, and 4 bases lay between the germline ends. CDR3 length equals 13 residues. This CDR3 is CASSQDRNQPQHF. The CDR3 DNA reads TGTGCCAGCAGCCAAGACCGGAATCAGCCCCAGCATTTT.

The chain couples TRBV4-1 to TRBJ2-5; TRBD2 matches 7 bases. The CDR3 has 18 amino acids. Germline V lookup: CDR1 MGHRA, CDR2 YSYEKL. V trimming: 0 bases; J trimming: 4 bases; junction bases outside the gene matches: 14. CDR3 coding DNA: TGCGCCAGCAGCCAAGATATGATCCAGCGGGACCCCCCAGAGACCCAGTACTTC. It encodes CASSQDMIQRDPPETQYF.

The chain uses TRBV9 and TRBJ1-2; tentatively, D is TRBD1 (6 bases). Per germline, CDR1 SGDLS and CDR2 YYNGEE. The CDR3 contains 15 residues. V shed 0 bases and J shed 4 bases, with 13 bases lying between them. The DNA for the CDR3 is TGTGCCAGCAGCGTAGGGCAGGGGACCCCCTATGGCTACACCTTC. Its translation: CASSVGQGTPYGYTF.

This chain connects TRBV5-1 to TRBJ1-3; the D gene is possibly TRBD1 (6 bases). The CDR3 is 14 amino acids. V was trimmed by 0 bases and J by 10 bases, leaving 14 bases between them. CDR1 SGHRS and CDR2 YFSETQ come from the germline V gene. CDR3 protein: CASSLAPFQGTIYF. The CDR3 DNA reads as TGCGCCAGCAGCTTGGCGCCGTTTCAGGGGACCATATATTTT.